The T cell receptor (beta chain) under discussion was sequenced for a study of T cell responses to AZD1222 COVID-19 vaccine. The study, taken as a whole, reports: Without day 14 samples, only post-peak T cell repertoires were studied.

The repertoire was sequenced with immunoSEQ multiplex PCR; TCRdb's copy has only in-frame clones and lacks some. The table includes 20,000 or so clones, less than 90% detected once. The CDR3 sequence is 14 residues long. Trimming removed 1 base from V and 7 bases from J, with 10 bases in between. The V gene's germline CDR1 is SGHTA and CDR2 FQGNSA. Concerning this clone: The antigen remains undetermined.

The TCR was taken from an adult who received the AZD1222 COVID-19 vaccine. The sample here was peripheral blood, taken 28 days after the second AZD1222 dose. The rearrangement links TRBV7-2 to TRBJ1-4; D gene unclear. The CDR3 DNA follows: TGTGCCAGCAGCTTAGAACACTGGGCTGAAAAACTGTTTTTT. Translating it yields CASSLEHWAEKLFF.